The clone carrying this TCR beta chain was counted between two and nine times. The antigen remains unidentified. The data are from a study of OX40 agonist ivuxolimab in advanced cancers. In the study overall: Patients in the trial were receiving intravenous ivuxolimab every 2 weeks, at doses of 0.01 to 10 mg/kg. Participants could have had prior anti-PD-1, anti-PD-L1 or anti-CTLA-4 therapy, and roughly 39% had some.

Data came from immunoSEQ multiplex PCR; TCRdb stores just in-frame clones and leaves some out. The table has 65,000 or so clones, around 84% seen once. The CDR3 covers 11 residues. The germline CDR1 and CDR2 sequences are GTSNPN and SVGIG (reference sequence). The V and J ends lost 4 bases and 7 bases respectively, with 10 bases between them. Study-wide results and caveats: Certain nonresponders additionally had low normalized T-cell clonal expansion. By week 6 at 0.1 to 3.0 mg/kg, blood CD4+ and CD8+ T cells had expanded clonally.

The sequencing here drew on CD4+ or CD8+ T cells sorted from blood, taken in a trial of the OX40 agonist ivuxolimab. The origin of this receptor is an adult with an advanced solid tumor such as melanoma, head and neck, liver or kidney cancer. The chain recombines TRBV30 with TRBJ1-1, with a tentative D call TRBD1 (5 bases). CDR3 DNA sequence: TGTGCCTGGATAGGGGCAGGTGAAGCTTTCTTT. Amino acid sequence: CAWIGAGEAFF.